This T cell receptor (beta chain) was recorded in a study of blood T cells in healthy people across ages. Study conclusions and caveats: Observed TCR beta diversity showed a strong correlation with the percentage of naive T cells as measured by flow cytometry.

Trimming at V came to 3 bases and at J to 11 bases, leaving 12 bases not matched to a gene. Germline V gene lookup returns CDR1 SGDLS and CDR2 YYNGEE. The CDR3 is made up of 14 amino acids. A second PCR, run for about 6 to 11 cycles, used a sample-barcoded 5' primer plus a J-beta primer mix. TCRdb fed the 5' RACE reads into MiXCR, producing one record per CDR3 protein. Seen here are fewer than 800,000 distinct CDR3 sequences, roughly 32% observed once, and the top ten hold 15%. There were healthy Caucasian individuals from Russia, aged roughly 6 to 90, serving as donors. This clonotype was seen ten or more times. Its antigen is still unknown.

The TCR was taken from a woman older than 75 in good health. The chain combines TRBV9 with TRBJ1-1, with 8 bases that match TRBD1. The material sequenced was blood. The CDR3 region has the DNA TGTGCCAGCAGCGCAACCGGGACAGGCGAGGACGCTTTCTTT. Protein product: CASSATGTGEDAFF. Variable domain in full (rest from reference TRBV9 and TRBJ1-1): DSGVTQTPKHLITATGQRVTLRCSPRSGDLSVYWYQQSLDQGLQFLIQYYNGEERAKGNILERFSAQQFPDLHSELNLSSLELGDSALYFCASSATGTGEDAFFGQGTRLTVV.